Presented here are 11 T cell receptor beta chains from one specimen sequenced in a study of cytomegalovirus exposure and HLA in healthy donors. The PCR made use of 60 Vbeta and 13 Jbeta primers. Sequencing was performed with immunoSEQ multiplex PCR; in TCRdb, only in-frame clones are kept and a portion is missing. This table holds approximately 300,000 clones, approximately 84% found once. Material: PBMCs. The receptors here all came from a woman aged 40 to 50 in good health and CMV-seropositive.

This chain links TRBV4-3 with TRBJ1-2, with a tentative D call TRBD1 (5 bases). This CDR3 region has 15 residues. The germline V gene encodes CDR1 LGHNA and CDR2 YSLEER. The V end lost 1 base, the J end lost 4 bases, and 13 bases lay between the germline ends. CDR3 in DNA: TGCGCCAGCAGCCAAGGGGGGGAGGGAGGCTATGGCTACACCTTC. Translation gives CASSQGGEGGYGYTF.

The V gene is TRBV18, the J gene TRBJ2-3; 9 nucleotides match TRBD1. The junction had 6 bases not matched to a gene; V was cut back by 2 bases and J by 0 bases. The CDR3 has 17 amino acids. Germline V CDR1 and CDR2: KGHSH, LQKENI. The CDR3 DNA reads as TGTGCCAGCTCACCAGGGACAGGGTTCTATAGCACAGATACGCAGTATTTT. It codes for CASSPGTGFYSTDTQYF.

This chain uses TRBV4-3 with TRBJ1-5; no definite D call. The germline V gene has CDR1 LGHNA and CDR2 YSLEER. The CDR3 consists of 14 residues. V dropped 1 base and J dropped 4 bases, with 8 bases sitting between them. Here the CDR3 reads CASSQGGQNQPQHF. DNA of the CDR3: TGCGCCAGCAGCCAAGGAGGCCAAAATCAGCCCCAGCATTTT.

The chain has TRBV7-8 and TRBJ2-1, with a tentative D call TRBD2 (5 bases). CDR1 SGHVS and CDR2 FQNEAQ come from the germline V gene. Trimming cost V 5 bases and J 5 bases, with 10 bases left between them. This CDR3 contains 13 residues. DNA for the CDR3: TGTGCCAGCAGCCCGAGGAGGAACAATGAGCAGTTCTTC. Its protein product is CASSPRRNNEQFF. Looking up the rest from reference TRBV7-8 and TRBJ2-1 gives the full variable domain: GAGVSQSPRYKVAKRGQDVALRCDPISGHVSLFWYQQALGQGPEFLTYFQNEAQLDKSGLPSDRFFAERPEGSVSTLKIQRTQQEDSAVYLCASSPRRNNEQFFGPGTRLTVL.

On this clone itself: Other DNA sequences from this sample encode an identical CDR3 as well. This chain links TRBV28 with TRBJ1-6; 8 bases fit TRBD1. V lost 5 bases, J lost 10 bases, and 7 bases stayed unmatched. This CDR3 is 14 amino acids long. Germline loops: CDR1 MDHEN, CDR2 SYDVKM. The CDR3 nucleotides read TGTGCCAGCAGTCCCCGGGACAGGTTCTCACCCCTCCACTTT. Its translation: CASSPRDRFSPLHF.

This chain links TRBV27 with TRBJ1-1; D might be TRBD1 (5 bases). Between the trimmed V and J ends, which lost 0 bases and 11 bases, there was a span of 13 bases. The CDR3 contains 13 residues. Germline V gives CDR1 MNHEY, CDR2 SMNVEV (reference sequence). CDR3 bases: TGTGCCAGCAGTTTATCCCCAGGGCTGTGGGCTTTCTTT. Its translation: CASSLSPGLWAFF.

CDR3 DNA: TGTGCCAGCAGCCTAAAACAGGGGGCCTACAATGAGCAGTTCTTC. Protein sequence: CASSLKQGAYNEQFF. The chain links TRBV25-1 to TRBJ2-1; 8 bases are shared with TRBD1. Germline V gene data show CDR1 as MGHDK and CDR2 as SYGVNS. The CDR3 sequence is 15 residues long. The V segment lost 6 bases and the J segment 2 bases; nucleotides outside the gene matches: 6.

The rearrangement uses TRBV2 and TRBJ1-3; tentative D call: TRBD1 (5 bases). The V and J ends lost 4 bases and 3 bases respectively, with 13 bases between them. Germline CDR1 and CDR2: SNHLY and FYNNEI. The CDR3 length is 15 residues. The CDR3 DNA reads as TGTGCCAGCAGTGCGCAGGGCACGGTTGGAAACACCATATATTTT. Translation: CASSAQGTVGNTIYF. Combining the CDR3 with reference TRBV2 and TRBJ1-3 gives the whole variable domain EPEVTQTPSHQVTQMGQEVILRCVPISNHLYFYWYRQILGQKVEFLVSFYNNEISEKSEIFDDQFSVERPDGSNFTLKIRSTKLEDSAMYFCASSAQGTVGNTIYFGEGSWLTVV.

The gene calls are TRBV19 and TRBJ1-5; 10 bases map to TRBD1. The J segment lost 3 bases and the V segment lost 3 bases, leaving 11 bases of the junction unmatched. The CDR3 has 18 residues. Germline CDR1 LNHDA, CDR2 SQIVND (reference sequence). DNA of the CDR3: TGTGCCAGTAGTATTGGGACAGGGGCTGTATATGTCAATCAGCCCCAGCATTTT. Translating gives CASSIGTGAVYVNQPQHF.

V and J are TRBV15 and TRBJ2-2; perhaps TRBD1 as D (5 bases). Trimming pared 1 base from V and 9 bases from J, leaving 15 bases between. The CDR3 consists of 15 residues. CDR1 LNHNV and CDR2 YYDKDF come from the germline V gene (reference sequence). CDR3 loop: CATSRADKSSWELFF. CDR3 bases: TGTGCCACCAGCAGAGCGGACAAAAGTTCCTGGGAGCTGTTTTTT.

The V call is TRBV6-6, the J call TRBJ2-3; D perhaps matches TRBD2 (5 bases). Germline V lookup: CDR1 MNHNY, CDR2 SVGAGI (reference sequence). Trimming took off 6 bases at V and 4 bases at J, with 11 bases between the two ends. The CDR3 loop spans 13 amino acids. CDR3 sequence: CASRLATSDTQYF. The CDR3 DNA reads TGTGCCAGCAGGCTAGCAACCTCAGATACGCAGTATTTT.